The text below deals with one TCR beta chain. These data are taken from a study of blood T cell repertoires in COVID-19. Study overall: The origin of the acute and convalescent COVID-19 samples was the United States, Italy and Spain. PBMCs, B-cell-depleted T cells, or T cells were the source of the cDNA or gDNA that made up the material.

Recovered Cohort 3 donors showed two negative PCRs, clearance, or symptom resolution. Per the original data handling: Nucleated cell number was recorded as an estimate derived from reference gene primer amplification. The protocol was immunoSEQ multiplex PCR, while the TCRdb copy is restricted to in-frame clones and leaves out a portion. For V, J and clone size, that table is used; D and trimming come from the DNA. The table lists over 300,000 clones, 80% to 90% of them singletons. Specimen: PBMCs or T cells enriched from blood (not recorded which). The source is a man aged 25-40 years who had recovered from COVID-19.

CDR3 in amino acids: CASGGLAFYTGELFF. In nucleotides, the CDR3 is TGTGCCAGCGGGGGACTAGCGTTTTACACCGGGGAGCTGTTTTTT. The V and J genes are TRBV2 and TRBJ2-2; 10 bases match TRBD2. J gave up 3 bases and V 8 bases, and 6 bases lay outside the gene matches. The CDR3 sequence is 15 residues long. Germline CDR1 and CDR2: SNHLY and FYNNEI.